This T cell receptor beta chain was sequenced during a study of CD8 T cells in Susac syndrome. The patients serving as multiple sclerosis controls were treatment-naive. They had stable or active relapsing-remitting disease and fulfilled revised McDonald criteria. TEMRA cells were FACS-enriched and CD8+ and CD4+ T cells negatively isolated. The CDR3 runs 17 residues. CDR1 is LGHDT and CDR2 is YNNKEL in the germline V gene (reference sequence). V lost 4 bases and J lost 2, with 15 bases in between. Reverse transcription used about 0.5 to 1 ug RNA and random hexamers. An immunoSEQ multiplex PCR generated amplified TCR beta CDR3 products spanning 54 Vbeta and 13 Jbeta. Each CDR3 protein is one row after TCRdb ran MiXCR on the immunoSEQ multiplex PCR reads. The sample records about 210,000 distinct CDR3 sequences, approximately 95% being singletons. Study-level findings and limits: That the number of individuals in its TCR sequencing and HLA analysis was relatively small was acknowledged by the study.

Notes on this clonotype: Its specificity is unknown.

Sequenced material: CD4+ T cells from PBMCs. The sequence was obtained from a human donor with multiple sclerosis. J is TRBJ2-6 and V is TRBV3-1; TRBD2 is a possible D gene (6 bases). In DNA, the CDR3 is TGTGCCAGCAGCCCCCGGAGGAGGGAGACTGGGGCCAACGTCCTGACTTTC. Translation: CASSPRRRETGANVLTF.